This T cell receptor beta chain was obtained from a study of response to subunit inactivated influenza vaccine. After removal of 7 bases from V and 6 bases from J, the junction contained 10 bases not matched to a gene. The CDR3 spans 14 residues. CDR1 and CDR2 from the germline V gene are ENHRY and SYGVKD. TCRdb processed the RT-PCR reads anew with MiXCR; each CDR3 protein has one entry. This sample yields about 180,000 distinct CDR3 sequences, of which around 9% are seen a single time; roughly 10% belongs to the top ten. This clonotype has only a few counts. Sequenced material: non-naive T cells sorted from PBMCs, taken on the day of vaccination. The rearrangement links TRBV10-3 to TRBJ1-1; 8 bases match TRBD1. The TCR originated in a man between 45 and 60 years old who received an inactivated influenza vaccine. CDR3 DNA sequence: TGTGCCATCACTAAACAACAGGGGGTCCCTGAAGCTTTCTTT. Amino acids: CAITKQQGVPEAFF.